The rows below give T cell receptor beta chains drawn from one sample of a study of somatic mutations in T cells in chronic GVHD. The repertoire was sequenced with immunoSEQ multiplex PCR; TCRdb's copy has only in-frame clones and lacks some. The sample lists about 13,000 clones, roughly 80% occurring once. Sequencing input: Vbeta20-negative CD4+ T cells from blood. These receptors originate from a male patient aged 45-59 years with chronic graft-versus-host disease. Part of the T cells may come from the graft donor. Both conserved end residues are part of each CDR3. D genes are given only for firm matches. Not all rows give a size; the values are once, few, many and, for expanded clones, a class.

clone_size j_call v_call d_call cdr3_aa cdr3_nt
few TRBJ2-1 TRBV19 - CASSRESRREQFF TGTGCCAGTAGTAGAGAGAGTCGGCGGGAGCAGTTCTTC
- TRBJ1-4 TRBV4-1 TRBD1 CASSHGQGTEKLFF TGCGCCAGCAGCCACGGACAGGGGACTGAAAAACTGTTTTTT
once TRBJ2-7 TRBV7-2 - CASSLSGQPYEQYF TGTGCCAGCAGCTTATCCGGACAGCCCTACGAGCAGTACTTC
- TRBJ2-5 TRBV5-4 TRBD2 CASSTLTGGQETQYF TGTGCCAGTAGCACACTAACGGGAGGACAAGAGACCCAGTACTTC
- TRBJ2-3 TRBV7-2 TRBD2 CASSLGRGRAIPDTQYF TGTGCCAGCAGCTTAGGGAGAGGGAGGGCCATCCCAGATACGCAGTATTTT
- TRBJ1-1 TRBV28 - CASSSPRQKNTEAFF TGTGCCAGCAGTTCTCCAAGACAGAAGAACACTGAAGCTTTCTTT
once TRBJ2-2 TRBV27 - CASSLAGANTGELFF TGTGCCAGCAGTTTAGCAGGGGCGAACACCGGGGAGCTGTTTTTT
- TRBJ1-2 TRBV6-1 TRBD1 CASNPTGGLNYGYTF TGTGCCAGCAATCCGACAGGGGGCCTAAACTATGGCTACACCTTC
few TRBJ1-2 TRBV10-3 - CAISTTDTPRDYGYTF TGTGCCATCAGCACCACCGACACTCCCAGGGACTATGGCTACACCTTC
once TRBJ2-3 TRBV2 TRBD1 CASTGTGGTDTQYF TGTGCCAGCACCGGGACAGGGGGCACAGATACGCAGTATTTT
once TRBJ1-5 TRBV9 - CASSVDELQPQHF TGTGCCAGCAGCGTAGATGAGCTACAGCCCCAGCATTTT
- TRBJ1-4 TRBV11-2 TRBD1 CASSLTQGQPEKLFF TGTGCCAGCAGCTTGACCCAGGGACAGCCGGAAAAACTGTTTTTT
- TRBJ2-3 TRBV29-1 TRBD2 CSVPGLAYTDTQYF TGCAGCGTCCCGGGACTAGCTTACACAGATACGCAGTATTTT
- TRBJ2-5 TRBV6-1 - CASSEALASSRETQYF TGTGCCAGCAGTGAAGCGCTAGCTAGCTCGAGAGAGACCCAGTACTTC
few TRBJ2-7 TRBV19 TRBD2 CASSMPGLAVYEQYF TGTGCCAGTAGTATGCCGGGACTAGCGGTTTACGAGCAGTACTTC
- TRBJ1-1 TRBV11-2 TRBD1 CASSLATGTEAFF TGTGCCAGCAGCTTAGCGACAGGGACTGAAGCTTTCTTT
few TRBJ1-2 TRBV19 - CASSIRQYGYTF TGTGCCAGTAGTATACGACAGTATGGCTACACCTTC
- TRBJ1-2 TRBV5-6 - CASSPRGAPYGYTF TGTGCCAGCAGCCCGAGAGGAGCCCCCTATGGCTACACCTTC
- TRBJ1-1 TRBV18 - CASSPDRMNTEAFF TGTGCCAGCTCACCCGACAGGATGAACACTGAAGCTTTCTTT
- TRBJ1-1 TRBV5-6 - CASSFQMAGSTNTEAFF TGTGCCAGCAGCTTTCAAATGGCGGGGTCGACGAACACTGAAGCTTTCTTT
- TRBJ1-4 TRBV2 - CASSEGGGANEKLFF TGTGCCAGCAGTGAAGGCGGGGGGGCTAATGAAAAACTGTTTTTT
- TRBJ2-4 TRBV4-3 - CASSQAPGEGSVQYF TGCGCCAGCAGCCAAGCCCCAGGGGAAGGGAGTGTTCAGTACTTC
once TRBJ2-3 TRBV6-6 TRBD1 CASSYSGTGGTDTQYF TGTGCCAGCAGTTACTCCGGGACAGGGGGGACAGATACGCAGTATTTT
few TRBJ2-7 TRBV7-2 - CASSLNPGIDEQYF TGTGCCAGCAGCTTAAATCCGGGGATCGACGAGCAGTACTTC
- TRBJ1-4 TRBV7-9 - CASSEQGEKLFF TGTGCCAGCAGCGAGCAGGGGGAAAAACTGTTTTTT
- TRBJ2-4 TRBV15 TRBD1 CATSGGQGAKNIQYF TGTGCCACCAGCGGTGGACAGGGAGCCAAAAACATTCAGTACTTC
once TRBJ2-7 TRBV11-3 - CASSLGTPGEQYF TGTGCCAGCAGCTTAGGGACCCCGGGGGAGCAGTACTTC
- TRBJ1-1 TRBV6-5 TRBD1 CASIPRQGWFTEAFF TGTGCCAGCATTCCCCGACAGGGTTGGTTCACTGAAGCTTTCTTT
- TRBJ2-3 TRBV4-1 TRBD2 CASSQGGLAGGKGADTQYF TGCGCCAGCAGCCAAGGTGGTCTAGCGGGAGGAAAGGGGGCAGATACGCAGTATTTT
- TRBJ1-1 TRBV11-2 - CASSWRGRNTEAFF TGTGCCAGCAGCTGGAGGGGCCGGAACACTGAAGCTTTCTTT
- TRBJ2-7 TRBV6-1 TRBD1 CASSSTGGPYEQYF TGTGCCAGCAGTTCCACAGGGGGCCCCTACGAGCAGTACTTC
- TRBJ2-1 TRBV29-1 TRBD1 CSVTGGTASEQFF TGCAGCGTCACGGGTGGGACAGCTTCTGAGCAGTTCTTC
- TRBJ2-7 TRBV7-2 TRBD1 CASSSQTGSAEQYF TGTGCCAGCAGCTCCCAGACAGGGTCGGCCGAGCAGTACTTC
- TRBJ2-3 TRBV7-2 - CASSLGRQDTQYF TGTGCCAGCAGCTTAGGGCGGCAAGATACGCAGTATTTT
few TRBJ1-1 TRBV7-3 - CASSLAGHNTEAFF TGTGCCAGCAGCTTAGCCGGACATAACACTGAAGCTTTCTTT
- TRBJ2-5 TRBV2 TRBD1 CASSRGLGETQYF TGTGCCAGCAGTAGGGGGCTAGGGGAGACCCAGTACTTC
- TRBJ2-1 TRBV6-5 - CASSVRGAGNEQFF TGTGCCAGCAGTGTACGGGGGGCCGGGAATGAGCAGTTCTTC
- TRBJ2-7 TRBV7-7 TRBD2 CASSLVPSGTPYEQYF TGTGCTAGCAGCTTAGTCCCTAGCGGGACTCCCTACGAGCAGTACTTC
- TRBJ1-5 TRBV2 - CASRASGFGNQPQHF TGTGCCAGCAGGGCCTCAGGGTTTGGCAATCAGCCCCAGCATTTT
- TRBJ2-7 TRBV6-5 TRBD2 CASSYSVSGTYEQYF TGTGCCAGCAGTTACTCGGTTAGCGGGACCTACGAGCAGTACTTC
once TRBJ1-6 TRBV23-1 TRBD1 CATRQGAGNSPLHF TGCGCCACCCGACAGGGGGCGGGAAACTCACCCCTCCACTTT
- TRBJ1-4 TRBV15 TRBD1 CATQRDRLTAEKLFF TGTGCCACGCAACGGGACAGATTGACGGCTGAAAAACTGTTTTTT
- TRBJ2-5 TRBV19 - CAERSQETQYF TGTGCCGAAAGGAGCCAAGAGACCCAGTACTTC
- TRBJ2-3 TRBV4-1 - CASSQTEGDTQYF TGCGCCAGCAGCCAAACCGAGGGAGATACGCAGTATTTT
once TRBJ1-5 TRBV19 TRBD1 CASSTTGGNQPQHF TGTGCCAGTAGTACGACAGGGGGCAATCAGCCCCAGCATTTT
- TRBJ2-2 TRBV7-2 - CASSSYIDGELFF TGTGCCAGCAGCTCTTACATCGACGGGGAGCTGTTTTTT
- TRBJ1-1 TRBV7-3 - CASSSGQNTEAFF TGTGCCAGCAGCTCTGGACAGAACACTGAAGCTTTCTTT
- TRBJ2-3 TRBV7-9 TRBD2 CASSSGTSASDTQYF TGTGCCAGCAGCTCCGGGACTAGCGCCTCAGATACGCAGTATTTT
once TRBJ1-1 TRBV19 - CASSLFPGSEAFF TGTGCCAGTAGTCTCTTCCCAGGCTCTGAAGCTTTCTTT
- TRBJ2-5 TRBV7-3 TRBD1 CASSLGWGQEETQYF TGTGCCAGCAGCTTGGGGTGGGGACAGGAAGAGACCCAGTACTTC
- TRBJ2-3 TRBV7-2 TRBD2 CASSSGASGLAFADTQYF TGTGCCAGCAGCTCGGGGGCCTCGGGACTAGCTTTTGCGGATACGCAGTATTTT
- TRBJ1-1 TRBV13 TRBD1 CASSGKWDRPNTEAFF TGTGCCAGCAGCGGGAAATGGGACAGACCGAACACTGAAGCTTTCTTT
- TRBJ2-7 TRBV28 TRBD1 CASSSRSGGRAEQYF TGTGCCAGCAGCTCCCGATCAGGGGGACGGGCCGAGCAGTACTTC